This T cell receptor (beta chain) derives from a study of shared T cell receptors in the human thymus. Generated by immunoSEQ multiplex PCR, the TCRdb table keeps only in-frame clones and is missing some. The sample consists of about 380,000 clones, roughly 94% of them appearing once. The sequence was collected from a human donor. Specimen: thymocytes.

CDR3 sequence reads: CASSLSSEYEQYF. CDR3 DNA: TGTGCCAGCAGTTTATCATCGGAGTACGAGCAGTACTTC. The V call is TRBV6-5, the J call TRBJ2-7; D remains unclear. Germline assignment: CDR1 MNHEY and CDR2 SVGAGI. The V end lost 4 bases, the J end lost 4 bases, and 11 bases lay between the germline ends. This CDR3 has 13 amino acids.